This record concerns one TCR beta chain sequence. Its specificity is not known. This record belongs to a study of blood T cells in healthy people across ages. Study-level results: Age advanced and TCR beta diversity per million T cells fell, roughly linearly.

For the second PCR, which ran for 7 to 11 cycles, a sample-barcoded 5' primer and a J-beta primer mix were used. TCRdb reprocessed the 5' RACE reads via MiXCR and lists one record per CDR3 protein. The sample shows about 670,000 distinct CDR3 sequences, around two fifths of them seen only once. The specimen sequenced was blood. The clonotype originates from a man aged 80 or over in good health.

The DNA for the CDR3 is TGTGCCAGCAGTTTCAAAGGGGCGCGAGGTGAAAAACTGTTTTTT. Translation gives CASSFKGARGEKLFF. The V call is TRBV12-3 or TRBV12-4, the J call TRBJ1-4, with a weak D call TRBD1 (5 bases). CDR3 length: 15 amino acids. Trimming removed 3 bases at V and 7 bases at J, with 15 bases between.